This T cell receptor beta chain was captured in a study of molecular identifiers for immune sequencing clone quantification. Study-level information: RNA, taken in replicates from around 20,000 or 100,000 naive CD8 cells, was split five ways, with four sequenced.

TCRdb reprocessed the PCR reads with MiXCR, giving one entry per CDR3 protein. This table has a few hundred thousand distinct CDR3 sequences, over 20% appearing once. CDR1 and CDR2 (germline): SEHNR, FQNEAQ (reference sequence). CDR3 length: 12 residues. The ends were cut back, 2 bases at V and 14 bases at J, with 15 bases in the middle. V and J are TRBV7-9 and TRBJ1-1; D ambiguous. The sequence was obtained from a human donor in good health. Some libraries in this study had Jurkat cell RNA spiked in. Sequencing was performed on naive CD8+ T cells from blood, with Jurkat cell RNA spiked in. As for subset: FACS-sorted CD8+CD4-CCR7+CD45RA+ naive T cells. The CDR3: CASSLRHHRSFF. CDR3 DNA sequence: TGTGCCAGCAGCTTAAGGCACCACCGAAGCTTCTTT.